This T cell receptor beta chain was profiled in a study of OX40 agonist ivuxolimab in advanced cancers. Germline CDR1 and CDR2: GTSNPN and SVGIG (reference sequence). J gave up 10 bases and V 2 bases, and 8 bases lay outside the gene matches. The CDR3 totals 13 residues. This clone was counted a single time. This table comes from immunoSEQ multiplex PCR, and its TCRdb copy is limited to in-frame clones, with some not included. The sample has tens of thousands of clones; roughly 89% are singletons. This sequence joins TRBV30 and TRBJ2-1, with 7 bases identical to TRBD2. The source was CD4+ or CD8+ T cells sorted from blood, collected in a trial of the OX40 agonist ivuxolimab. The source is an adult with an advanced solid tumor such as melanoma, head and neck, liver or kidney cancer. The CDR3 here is CAWSQGEGREQFF. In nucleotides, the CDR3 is TGTGCCTGGAGTCAAGGGGAGGGCCGGGAGCAGTTCTTC.